This TCR beta chain was sequenced for a study of T cells in Graves' hyperthyroidism and ophthalmopathy. Exclusion criteria comprised uncontrolled infection, other autoimmune disease, pregnancy or lactation. The diagnostic basis comprised clinical symptoms, serum thyroxine and TRAb, thyroid ultrasound and orbital computed tomography. In this sample, this clonotype turned up a few times. The CDR3 has 16 residues. CDR1 MNHEY and CDR2 SVGAGI come from the germline V gene. V lost 1 base and J lost 0, with 10 bases in between. What was amplified from RNA transcripts were TCR beta CDR3 regions. TCR CDR3 underwent first-round RT-PCR with the HTBI primer set. In TCRdb, the multiplex PCR reads were re-called with MiXCR into one record per CDR3 protein. The data hold some 690,000 distinct CDR3 sequences, with around a sixth observed a single time.

The sample taken for sequencing was blood. The receptor's source is a man aged 50-59 years with Graves' hyperthyroidism. The V call is TRBV6-5, the J call TRBJ1-3; perhaps TRBD1 as D (6 bases). The CDR3 here is CASSYLGADSGNTIYF. Here the CDR3 DNA reads TGTGCCAGCAGTTACTTGGGGGCCGACTCTGGAAACACCATATATTTT.